A single sample gave rise to the 8 T cell receptor beta chains below, sequenced in a study of cytomegalovirus exposure and HLA in healthy donors (dated by TCRdb to about 2017). The receptor library was made with the immunoSEQ multiplex PCR assay. For the multiplex PCR, a mixture combining 60 forward primers for TCR Vbeta segments and 13 reverse primers for TCR Jbeta segments was used. TCRdb's version of the immuneACCESS table is confined to in-frame rearrangements and falls short of the full clone set. An unresolved V gene accounts for under half of the shortfall where checked; the remainder is of unknown origin. This sample lists some 150,000 clones; roughly four fifths were detected once. More than 2.5% of the sample lies in the top ten. The specimen was PBMCs. These receptors were obtained from a young man in good health and CMV-seropositive.

In its sample, this clone was seen a few times. The chain couples TRBV28 to TRBJ1-5; 8 bases agree with TRBD1. CDR1 is MDHEN, CDR2 SYDVKM, per germline. Losses at the gene ends were 4 bases for V and 6 bases for J; bases not matched to a gene: 5. The length of the CDR3 is 14 residues. The CDR3 DNA reads as TGTGCCAGCAGTTCGACAGGGGCGACTCAGCCCCAGCATTTT. It encodes CASSSTGATQPQHF.

This chain uses TRBV2 with TRBJ2-5; D unclear. The tail of the sequence fits TRBJ2-7 better, so the J call may be wrong. Germline V gene sequence: CDR1 SNHLY, CDR2 FYNNEI. The CDR3 extends over 14 amino acids. CDR3 protein: CASSDEVGAYEQYF. DNA of the CDR3: TGTGCCAGCAGTGACGAAGTAGGAGCGTACGAGCAGTACTTC.

V and J are TRBV2 and TRBJ2-3, with D tentatively TRBD2 (6 bases). The V end lost 5 bases, the J end lost 1 base, and 16 bases lay between the germline ends. Germline V gives CDR1 SNHLY, CDR2 FYNNEI. CDR3 length equals 16 residues. For the CDR3, the DNA is TGTGCCAGCAGTCCGAGCTACGGGAGAGGCACAGATACGCAGTATTTT. Amino acids: CASSPSYGRGTDTQYF.

In its sample, this clone was seen a few times. The chain links TRBV6-1 to TRBJ1-1; the D gene is possibly TRBD1 (5 bases). Germline V gives CDR1 MNHNS, CDR2 SASEGT. The CDR3 consists of 15 residues. The V end was cut by 6 bases, the J end by 1 base, with 15 bases between. The CDR3 DNA reads as TGTGCCAGCAGGCCTAAGGGACTCTGGAACACTGAAGCTTTCTTT. Amino acid sequence: CASRPKGLWNTEAFF.

The V gene is TRBV4-1, the J gene TRBJ2-1; D possibly corresponds to TRBD2 (5 bases). Germline CDR1 is MGHRA and CDR2 is YSYEKL. This CDR3 is 17 amino acids long. Trimming left V 2 bases short and J 2 bases short, with 16 bases between. The CDR3 DNA is TGCGCCAGCAGCCAAACTGAAGGATTAGCGCCCTACAATGAGCAGTTCTTC. Residues: CASSQTEGLAPYNEQFF.

The J gene is TRBJ1-6, the V gene TRBV5-1, with D hard to call. This CDR3 has 14 amino acids. Deletions cut 0 bases from V and 10 bases from J, with 11 bases between. Germline V lookup: CDR1 SGHRS, CDR2 YFSETQ. The CDR3 protein is CASSLGGISSPLHF. The CDR3 DNA reads as TGCGCCAGCAGCTTGGGAGGGATCAGCTCACCCCTCCACTTT.

The V gene is TRBV7-8, the J gene TRBJ2-3, with 8 bases lining up with TRBD2. The CDR3 covers 16 residues. The V segment lost 4 bases and the J segment 2 bases; nucleotides outside the gene matches: 8. Germline lookup yields CDR1 SGHVS and CDR2 FQNEAQ. CDR3: CASSYPLADLTDTQYF. For the CDR3, the DNA is TGTGCCAGCAGCTACCCACTAGCGGACCTCACAGATACGCAGTATTTT.

The CDR3 is CASTNRGLVNTEAFF. In nucleotides, the CDR3 is TGTGCCAGTACTAATAGGGGTCTGGTGAACACTGAAGCTTTCTTT. The rearrangement joins TRBV19 to TRBJ1-1; possibly TRBD1 for D (5 bases). The CDR3 runs to 15 residues. Germline CDR1 is LNHDA and CDR2 is SQIVND (reference sequence). The V and J ends lost 7 bases and 0 bases respectively, with 15 bases between them.